Here is one T cell receptor beta chain with its context. This clone was found a few times. No cognate antigen has been identified for it. No base quality information exists; no much larger clone differs at one position. These data belong to a study of cytomegalovirus exposure and HLA in healthy donors (dated by TCRdb to between 2016 and 2019). Looking at the study overall: In an earlier analysis of approximately 500 of the donors, around 300 Gb of sequence data and 117 million unique TCR beta sequences from about 180 million T cells were reported. An early release covering 500 to 750 HLA-typed donors comprised approximately 290 gigabases of sequencing data and tens of millions of unique TCR sequences. Among the approximately 400 genotyped donors, approximately 82% belonged to the genetic ancestry cluster associated with self-reported Caucasian donors. A later genetic analysis took genome-wide SNP genotypes for about 65% of the 666 donors and used that subset as a discovery cohort. Five DR-DQ haplotypes were treated as single units for association and clustering because of strong linkage in the cohort. To predict cytomegalovirus infection status, the study combined high-throughput TCR immunosequencing, statistical association of individual TCRs with disease status, and machine learning. A later analysis re-analyzed previously published TCR beta repertoires from about 730 donors and added high-resolution HLA genotyping to study TCR occurrence patterns. The T cell repertoires of about 700 subjects were profiled by immunosequencing and related to cytomegalovirus serostatus. Among a few hundred genotyped donors of the cohort, an average of about 240,000 unique TCR beta nucleotide sequences were sequenced per donor, roughly 20% of them non-productive. Donor age, sex, ethnicity and CMV serostatus were collected together with the repertoire data. Typing coverage differed by locus: A, B, C, DRB1 and DQB1 were typed in roughly 629-640 donors, DQA1 in about 560, DPA1 in around 610, and DPB1 in approximately 450. HLA typing included class I and class II loci at four-digit resolution. The later analysis used no new phenotypic data to find candidate immune exposures, relying instead on TCR beta sequences and their occurrence across donors. A separate validation cohort of 100 to 150 different subjects was used in addition to the roughly 670-subject first cohort. Every repertoire in the discovery cohort had been generated on one and the same sequencing platform. An earlier analysis of around 580 of the donors used high-throughput TCR beta sequencing to judge whether each TCR beta V gene segment behaved as functional or pseudogenic. The aim of the study was to test whether cataloging public T cell receptors could identify signatures of past pathogen exposure.

Overall study results and their limits: When HLA alleles, especially DR and DQ, strongly co-occurred, TCR associations were difficult to assign to individual alleles. The authors suggested that the approach could potentially be generalized to other disease states and immunological phenotypes. The earlier analysis of 587 of the donors excluded roughly 16 rarely observed V segments, including chromosome 9 orphons, because counts were too low. In both the original and validation cohorts, the classifier was reported to diagnose cytomegalovirus status with high specificity and sensitivity. A later analysis found that most CMV-associated TCR beta chains appeared HLA-restricted, with HLA associations seemingly driven largely by CMV exposure. Because HLA typing was missing for some donors at each locus, association tests included only the typed subset. For the cohort, immune exposure information was limited to CMV serostatus. This cohort had only TCR beta chains sequenced, and the lack of alpha or paired-chain data limited which features could be detected. In a later analysis, HLA-associated TCR beta chains were found to be more clonally expanded and to have lower generation probabilities than equally common non-associated chains. In a later genetic analysis, a missense DCLRE1C variant was associated with V-gene and J-gene trimming of TCR beta chains, and the association was replicated in an independent cohort. Correlated functional status among segregating V segments might reflect linkage disequilibrium, but an unknown experimental factor could not be ruled out. Presence/absence analyses assumed roughly uniform sequencing depth across donors, an assumption that may not hold. While some public TCRs were present in many individuals, most TCR sequences turned up only very rarely across donors. At a false discovery rate of 0.05, a later analysis linked 16,000 or so TCR beta sequences to specific HLA alleles. The sequencing pipeline was judged likely to have produced a cluster of highly shared sequence variants as a technical artifact. A total of roughly 160 TCR beta chains were listed by the study as associated with cytomegalovirus. A later analysis found that TCR association rates varied across HLA loci, with DRB1 alleles showing the most associated TCRs and HLA-C alleles the fewest. A later analysis reported that several top co-occurrence clusters appeared linked to parvovirus B19, influenza, CMV and Epstein-Barr virus. In an earlier analysis of 450 to 750 of the donors, most TCR beta V segments appeared in productive rearrangements about 90% or about 30% of the time, broadly matching IMGT annotations. In a later genetic analysis, fewer N-insertions in productive TCRs were reported among donors in an Asian-associated ancestry cluster than the roughly 700-donor mean. A further reported finding was that TCR beta sequences accurately predicted the HLA-A and HLA-B alleles for most subjects in the first cohort. In vitro tests confirmed that a few of the cytomegalovirus-associated TCR beta chains recognize cytomegalovirus antigens.

Library preparation employed the immunoSEQ multiplex PCR assay. The multiplex PCR relied on a mix of 60 forward primers for TCR Vbeta segments and 13 reverse primers for TCR Jbeta segments. Amplification of the CDR3 region of rearranged TCR beta genes was performed with a multiplex PCR assay on genomic DNA. The amplified TCR beta libraries were sequenced on the Illumina HiSeq System as 87-base-pair reads. The source study handled its data this way. In a later analysis, tens of millions of unique TCR beta chains were counted across the 500 to 850 repertoires, and around 10 million of these chains were shared by at least two donors. To remove PCR and sequencing errors, raw reads were error-corrected and collapsed into unique sequences using a nearest-neighbor algorithm that merged closely related sequences. V, D and J gene segments were assigned by aligning CDR3 sequences to IMGT reference sequences. For a sequence to be retained, at least a six-nucleotide match to both a V gene segment and a J gene segment was required. A rearrangement counted as productive if the CDR3 had no stop codons and remained in frame with V and J, and every other rearrangement counted as non-productive. CDR3 was defined by IMGT convention, running from the second conserved V-encoded cysteine to the conserved J-encoded phenylalanine. The earlier analysis of approximately 590 of the donors excluded any sequence lacking an unambiguous match to a single V gene segment. An earlier analysis of 587 of the donors called V segments functional above 56.7% productive rearrangements and segregating when the between-donor standard deviation exceeded 5%. A statistical classification framework was built to diagnose cytomegalovirus status from the catalog of TCR beta chain sequences. V and J gene assignment, in a later analysis, came from comparing TCR nucleotide sequences with IMGT/GENE-DB human TR gene sequences. A later analysis assigned CDR3 sequences and most-parsimonious VDJ recombination scenarios with the TCRdist pipeline. In a later analysis, each TCR beta chain was defined by its CDR3 amino acid sequence together with its V-gene family, and reads lacking a unique V-gene family were excluded. In a later analysis, fewer than 600 highly shared, low-generation-probability nucleotide sequences were removed to address suspected cross-contamination and a sequencing artifact. A later analysis calculated a clonal expansion index for each public chain from normalized within-repertoire ranks of inferred template counts. In a later analysis, generation probabilities were computed with a VDJ recombination model fitted to out-of-frame rearrangements, and the resulting probabilities were checked against IGoR. In a later analysis, hypergeometric tests were used to score TCR-TCR, TCR-HLA and TCR-CMV co-occurrence, with a repertoire-size bias correction applied to TCR pairs. A later analysis estimated false discovery rates by permuting HLA or CMV assignments 20 times. In a later analysis, co-occurring TCRs were grouped using DBSCAN, and TCRdist sequence similarity was added for clustering within HLA-allele-positive subsets. For co-occurrence clustering, repertoires with fewer than 30,000 or more than 120,000 public chains were excluded, along with 5 or 6 repertoires with anomalous nucleotide sharing. TCRdb's version of the immuneACCESS table is confined to in-frame rearrangements and falls short of the full clone set. An unresolved V gene accounts for under half of the shortfall where checked; the remainder is of unknown origin. V, J and clone size are taken as reported in that table, and D and trimming were inferred from the DNA itself. The table for this sample lists 90,000 to 150,000 clones; about 80% of them were counted only once. About 2% of the sample lies in the top ten.

The cohort consisted of 600 to 700 healthy bone marrow donors. All cohort members were sampled while nominally healthy, although unrecorded immune exposures were likely present. CMV serostatus was positive for more than 250 and negative for about half of the 666 cohort members, and was not recorded for this donor. A peripheral blood sample was collected from each donor, and TCR beta sequencing was performed on peripheral blood mononuclear cells. Genomic DNA extraction from the blood cell samples was performed with the Qiagen DNeasy Blood Extraction Kit. The sequence was obtained from a human donor in good health. Sequencing was carried out using PBMCs.

The DNA sequence is TGTGCCAGCAGTTCCCCCGTCAAACTGTTTTTT. Its amino acids are CASSSPVKLFF. Recombination connected TRBV28 to TRBJ1-4; the D segment cannot be called with confidence. Relative to germline, V is 4 bases shorter and J is 11 bases shorter, with 8 bases between their ends. Counted from cysteine to phenylalanine, this CDR3 has 11 amino acids. CDR3 DNA only is kept here, 33 bases in frame from base 1. From the germline V gene, CDR1 is MDHEN and CDR2 is SYDVKM.